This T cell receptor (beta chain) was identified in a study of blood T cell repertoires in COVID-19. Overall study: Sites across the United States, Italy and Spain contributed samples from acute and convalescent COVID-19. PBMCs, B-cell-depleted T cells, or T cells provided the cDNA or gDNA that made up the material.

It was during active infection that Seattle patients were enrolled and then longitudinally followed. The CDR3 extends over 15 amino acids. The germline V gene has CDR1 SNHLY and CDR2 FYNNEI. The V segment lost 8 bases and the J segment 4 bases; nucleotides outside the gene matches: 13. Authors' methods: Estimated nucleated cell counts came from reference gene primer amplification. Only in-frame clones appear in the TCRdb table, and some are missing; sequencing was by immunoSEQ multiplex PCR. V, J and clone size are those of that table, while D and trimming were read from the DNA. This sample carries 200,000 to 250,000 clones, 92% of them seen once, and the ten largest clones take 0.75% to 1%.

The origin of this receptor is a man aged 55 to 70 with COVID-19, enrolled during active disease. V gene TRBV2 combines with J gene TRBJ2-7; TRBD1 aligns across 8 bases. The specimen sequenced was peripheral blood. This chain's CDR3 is CASSRGRGRGYEQYF. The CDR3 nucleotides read TGTGCCAGCTCTCGCGGCAGGGGGCGCGGGTACGAGCAGTACTTC.